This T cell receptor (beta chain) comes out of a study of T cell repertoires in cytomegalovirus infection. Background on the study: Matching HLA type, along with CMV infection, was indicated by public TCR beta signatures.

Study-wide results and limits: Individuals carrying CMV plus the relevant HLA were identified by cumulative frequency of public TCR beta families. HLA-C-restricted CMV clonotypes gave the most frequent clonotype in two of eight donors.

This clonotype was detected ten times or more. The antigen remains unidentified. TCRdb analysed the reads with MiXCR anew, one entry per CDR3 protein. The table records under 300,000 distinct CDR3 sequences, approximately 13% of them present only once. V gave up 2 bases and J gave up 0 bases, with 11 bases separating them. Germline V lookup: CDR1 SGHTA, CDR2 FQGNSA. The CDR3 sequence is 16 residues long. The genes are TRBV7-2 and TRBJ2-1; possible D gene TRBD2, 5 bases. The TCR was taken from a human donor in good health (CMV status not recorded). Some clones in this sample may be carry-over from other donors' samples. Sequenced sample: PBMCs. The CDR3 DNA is TGTGCCAGCAGCTTATTTCGGGAAAGCTCCTACAATGAGCAGTTCTTC. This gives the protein CASSLFRESSYNEQFF.